This entry features one T cell receptor (beta chain) sequence. Trimming stripped 7 bases from V and 2 bases from J, with 11 bases between. The CDR3 runs 14 residues. Germline CDR1 is SGHTA and CDR2 is FQGNSA. These data are taken from a study of memory CD4+ T cells and cytomegalovirus serostatus. The sort gate was single viable CD3+CD4+CD8-CD45RO+ cells for memory CD4+ T cells. Clones were read by immunoSEQ multiplex PCR, and TCRdb kept only the in-frame ones, dropping some. The sample records approximately 88,000 clones, about four fifths being singletons. Sequenced input: memory CD4+ T cells from blood. This TCR was recovered from an adult in good health and CMV-seropositive. V and J are TRBV7-2 and TRBJ1-4; no reliable D call. CDR3 residues: CASTPTHTNEKLFF. CDR3 DNA sequence: TGTGCCAGCACCCCCACCCATACTAATGAAAAACTGTTTTTT. Full variable domain (remainder filled in from reference TRBV7-2 and TRBJ1-4): GAGVSQSPSNKVTEKGKDVELRCDPISGHTALYWYRQSLGQGLEFLIYFQGNSAPDKSGLPSDRFSAERTGGSVSTLTIQRTQQEDSAVYLCASTPTHTNEKLFFGSGTQLSVL.